The T cell receptor beta chain described here comes from a study of blood T cell repertoires in COVID-19. This CDR3 spans 15 amino acids. Per germline, CDR1 MNHEY and CDR2 SVGEGT. Unmatched junction bases numbered 6, after V lost 2 bases and J lost 5 bases. Here immunoSEQ multiplex PCR was the method, and the copy in TCRdb shows in-frame clones only, minus some. The data hold roughly 320,000 clones, with roughly 86% observed a single time. Sequencing was carried out using peripheral blood. The rearrangement joins TRBV6-2 or TRBV6-3 to TRBJ2-5; TRBD2 matches 9 bases. This TCR derives from a man aged 65 to 79 with acute or convalescent COVID-19. Here the CDR3 DNA reads TGTGCCAGCAGTTACGTTGCGGGAGGGCGGGAGACCCAGTACTTC. This codes for CASSYVAGGRETQYF.